A single sample is the source of the 9 T cell receptor beta chains below, sequenced in a study of blood T cell repertoires in COVID-19. Sequencing was performed with immunoSEQ multiplex PCR; in TCRdb, only in-frame clones are kept and a portion is missing. The sample contains 300,000 to 350,000 clones, approximately 89% of which appear only once. Sample: peripheral blood. Receptor source: a woman between 55 and 75 years old with COVID-19, enrolled during active disease.

V usage is TRBV9 and J usage is TRBJ2-1, with D hard to call. This CDR3 region has 14 residues. Trimming cost V 4 bases and J 4 bases, with 12 bases left between them. CDR1 and CDR2 (germline): SGDLS, YYNGEE. CDR3 bases: TGTGCCAGCAGCCCGCGACACTTTTACAATGAGCAGTTCTTC. This codes for CASSPRHFYNEQFF.

V usage is TRBV27 and J usage is TRBJ2-3; a possible D gene is TRBD2 (5 bases). The CDR3 is 16 amino acids. Trimming removed 7 bases from V and 2 bases from J, with 19 bases in between. CDR1 and CDR2 (germline): MNHEY, SMNVEV (reference sequence). The CDR3 spells CASTPTGWRNTDTQYF. The CDR3 region has the DNA TGTGCCAGCACCCCGACGGGGTGGCGAAACACAGATACGCAGTATTTT.

The rearrangement joins TRBV6-5 to TRBJ1-1; D gene uncertain. The V gene lost 8 bases and the J gene lost 1 base, with 14 bases spanning the gap. In germline, CDR1 is MNHEY, CDR2 SVGAGI. The CDR3 loop spans 14 amino acids. The CDR3 reads CASVKSAGNTEAFF. DNA of the CDR3: TGTGCCAGCGTCAAATCTGCAGGGAACACTGAAGCTTTCTTT.

This sequence joins TRBV6-5 and TRBJ2-5, with D maybe TRBD1 (6 bases). Deletions cut 10 bases from V and 1 base from J, with 13 bases between. This CDR3 contains 13 residues. Germline loops: CDR1 MNHEY, CDR2 SVGAGI. In DNA form, the CDR3 reads TGTGCCACCAGAAGACAGGCCCAAGAGACCCAGTACTTC. Translation gives CATRRQAQETQYF.

This clone has only one observation. The rearrangement links TRBV20-1 to TRBJ2-1, with TRBD1 identical over 7 bases. The germline gives CDR1 DFQATT, CDR2 SNEGSKA (reference sequence). This CDR3 has 11 amino acids. Unmatched junction bases numbered 3, after V lost 3 bases and J lost 10 bases. CDR3 in DNA: TGCAGTGCTAGCGACAGGGAAGAGCAGTTCTTC. Amino acids: CSASDREEQFF.

The genes are TRBV2 and TRBJ2-3, with D tentatively TRBD1 (6 bases). From germline, CDR1 is SNHLY and CDR2 FYNNEI. The V end was cut by 8 bases, the J end by 3 bases, with 15 bases between. The CDR3 totals 14 residues. CDR3 sequence reads: CASLTGPGTDTQYF. DNA for the CDR3: TGTGCCAGCCTAACAGGGCCTGGTACAGATACGCAGTATTTT.

This sequence joins TRBV2 and TRBJ1-2; D unresolved. From germline, CDR1 is SNHLY and CDR2 FYNNEI. CDR3 length: 11 amino acids. The ends were cut back, 5 bases at V and 4 bases at J, with 5 bases in the middle. CDR3 in amino acids: CASSLGYGYTF. The CDR3 nucleotides are TGTGCCAGCAGTCTAGGCTATGGCTACACCTTC.

The genes are TRBV29-1 and TRBJ1-2; 12 bases map to TRBD1. The CDR3 contains 17 residues. J was trimmed by 0 bases and V by 0 bases; bases with no gene match: 5. The germline V gene encodes CDR1 SQVTM and CDR2 ANQGSEA. This CDR3 reads CSVEDRDRGLANYGYTF. The CDR3 DNA follows: TGCAGCGTTGAAGACCGGGACAGGGGGCTAGCTAACTATGGCTACACCTTC.

The chain is built from TRBV20-1 and TRBJ1-1; D is unresolved. The germline V and J ends were trimmed by 3 bases and 7 bases, with 9 bases remaining between them. Germline V gene data show CDR1 as DFQATT and CDR2 as SNEGSKA (reference sequence). CDR3 length: 11 amino acids. In DNA, the CDR3 is TGCAGTGCTAGTGGCGGAATTGAAGCTTTCTTT. It encodes CSASGGIEAFF.